Here is one T cell receptor beta chain with its context. V dropped 0 bases and J dropped 2 bases, with 11 bases sitting between them. Germline CDR1 reads DFQATT; CDR2 reads SNEGSKA (reference sequence). The CDR3 spans 15 residues. TCR beta sequencing covered blood CD8+ and CD4+ T cells. Negative isolation yielded CD4+ and CD8+ T cells, and FACS enriched TEMRA cells. Random hexamers primed reverse transcription of about 0.45 to 1 ug RNA. TCR beta CDR3 was amplified by immunoSEQ multiplex PCR. This amplification extended across 54 Vbeta and 13 Jbeta segments. In TCRdb, the immunoSEQ multiplex PCR reads were re-called with MiXCR into one record per CDR3 protein. The data show roughly 150,000 distinct CDR3 sequences, 95% to 96% seen once. This entry is derived from a study of CD8 T cells in Susac syndrome.

Sequencing used CD8+ T cells from PBMCs. The clonotype was recovered from a human donor with multiple sclerosis. The rearrangement joins TRBV20-1 to TRBJ2-4; no clear D. CDR3 protein: CSARDLWKSKNIQYF. The CDR3 coding sequence is TGCAGTGCTAGAGATCTTTGGAAATCCAAAAACATTCAGTACTTC.